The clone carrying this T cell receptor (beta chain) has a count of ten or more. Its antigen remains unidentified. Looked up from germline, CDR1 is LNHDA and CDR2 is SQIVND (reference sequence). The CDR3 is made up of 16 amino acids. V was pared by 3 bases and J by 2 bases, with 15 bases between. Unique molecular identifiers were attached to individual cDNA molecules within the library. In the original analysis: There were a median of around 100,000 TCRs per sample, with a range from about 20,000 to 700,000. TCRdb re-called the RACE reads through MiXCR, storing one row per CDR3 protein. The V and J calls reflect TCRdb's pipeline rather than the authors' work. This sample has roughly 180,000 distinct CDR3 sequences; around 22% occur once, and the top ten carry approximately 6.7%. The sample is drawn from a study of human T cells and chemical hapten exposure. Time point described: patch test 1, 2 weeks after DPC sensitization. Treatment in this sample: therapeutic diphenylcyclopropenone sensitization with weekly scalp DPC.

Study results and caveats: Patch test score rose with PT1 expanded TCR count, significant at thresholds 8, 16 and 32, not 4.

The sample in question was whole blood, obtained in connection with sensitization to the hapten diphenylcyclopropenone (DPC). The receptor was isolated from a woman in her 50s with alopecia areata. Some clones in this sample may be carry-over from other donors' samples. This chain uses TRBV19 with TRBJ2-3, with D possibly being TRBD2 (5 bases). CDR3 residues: CASSIVTGGFTDTQYF. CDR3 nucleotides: TGTGCCAGTAGTATCGTCACCGGCGGGTTCACAGATACGCAGTATTTT. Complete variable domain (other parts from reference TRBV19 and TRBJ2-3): DGGITQSPKYLFRKEGQNVTLSCEQNLNHDAMYWYRQDPGQGLRLIYYSQIVNDFQKGDIAEGYSVSREKKESFPLTVTSAQKNPTAFYLCASSIVTGGFTDTQYFGPGTRLTVL.